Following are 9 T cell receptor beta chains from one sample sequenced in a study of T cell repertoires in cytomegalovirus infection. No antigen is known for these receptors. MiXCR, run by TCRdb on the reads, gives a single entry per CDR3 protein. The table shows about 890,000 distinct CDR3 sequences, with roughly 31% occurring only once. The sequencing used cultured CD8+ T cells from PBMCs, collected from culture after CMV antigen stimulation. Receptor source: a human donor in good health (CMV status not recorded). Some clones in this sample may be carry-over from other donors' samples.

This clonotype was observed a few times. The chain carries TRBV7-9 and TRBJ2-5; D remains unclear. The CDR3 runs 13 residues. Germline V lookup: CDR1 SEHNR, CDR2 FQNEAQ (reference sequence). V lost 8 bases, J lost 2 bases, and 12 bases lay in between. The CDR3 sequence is CASASALQETQYF. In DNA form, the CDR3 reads TGTGCCAGCGCCTCCGCCCTTCAAGAGACCCAGTACTTC.

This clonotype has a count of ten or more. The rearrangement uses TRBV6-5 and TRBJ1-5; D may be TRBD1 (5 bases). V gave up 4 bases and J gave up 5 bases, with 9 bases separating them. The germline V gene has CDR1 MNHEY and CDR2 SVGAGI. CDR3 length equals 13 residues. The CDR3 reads CASSSGYDQPQHF. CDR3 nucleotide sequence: TGTGCCAGCAGTTCAGGGTATGATCAGCCCCAGCATTTT.

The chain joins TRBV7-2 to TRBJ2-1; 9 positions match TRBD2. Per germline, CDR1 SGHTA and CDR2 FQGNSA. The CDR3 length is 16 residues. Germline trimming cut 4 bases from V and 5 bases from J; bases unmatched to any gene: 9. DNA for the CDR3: TGTGCCAGCAGCTCTTTGTGGGCGGGGGGGAACAATGAGCAGTTCTTC. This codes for CASSSLWAGGNNEQFF.

Written as DNA, the CDR3 is TGTGCCAGCAGTTACACCAGCCCCACTGAAGCTTTCTTT. Encoded protein: CASSYTSPTEAFF. This chain joins TRBV6-5 and TRBJ1-1; no definite D call. V was trimmed by 2 bases and J by 4 bases, leaving 8 bases between them. The CDR3 runs 13 residues. Germline loops: CDR1 MNHEY, CDR2 SVGAGI.

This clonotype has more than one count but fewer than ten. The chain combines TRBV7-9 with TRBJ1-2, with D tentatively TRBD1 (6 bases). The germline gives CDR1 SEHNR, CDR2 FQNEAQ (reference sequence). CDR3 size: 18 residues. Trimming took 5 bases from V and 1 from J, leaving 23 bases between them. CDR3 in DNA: TGTGCCAGCAGCGCCTCGGACAGTTTGGTGACCCTTAACTATGGCTACACCTTC. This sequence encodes CASSASDSLVTLNYGYTF. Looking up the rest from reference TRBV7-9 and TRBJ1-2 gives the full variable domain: DTGVSQNPRHKITKRGQNVTFRCDPISEHNRLYWYRQTLGQGPEFLTYFQNEAQLEKSRLLSDRFSAERPKGSFSTLEIQRTEQGDSAMYLCASSASDSLVTLNYGYTFGSGTRLTVV.

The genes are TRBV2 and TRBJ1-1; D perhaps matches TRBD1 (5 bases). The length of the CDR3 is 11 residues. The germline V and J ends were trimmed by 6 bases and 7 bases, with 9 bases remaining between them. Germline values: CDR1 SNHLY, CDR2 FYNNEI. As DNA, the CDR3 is TGTGCCAGCAGGGGGAGGGGTGAAGCTTTCTTT. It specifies CASRGRGEAFF. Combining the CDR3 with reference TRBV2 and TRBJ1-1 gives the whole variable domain EPEVTQTPSHQVTQMGQEVILRCVPISNHLYFYWYRQILGQKVEFLVSFYNNEISEKSEIFDDQFSVERPDGSNFTLKIRSTKLEDSAMYFCASRGRGEAFFGQGTRLTVV.

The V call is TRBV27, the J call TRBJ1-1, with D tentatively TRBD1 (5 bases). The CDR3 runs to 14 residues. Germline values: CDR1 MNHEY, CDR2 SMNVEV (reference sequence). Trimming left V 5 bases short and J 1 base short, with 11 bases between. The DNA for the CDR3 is TGTGCCAGCAGTGAGGCAGGGCCGAACACTGAAGCTTTCTTT. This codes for CASSEAGPNTEAFF.

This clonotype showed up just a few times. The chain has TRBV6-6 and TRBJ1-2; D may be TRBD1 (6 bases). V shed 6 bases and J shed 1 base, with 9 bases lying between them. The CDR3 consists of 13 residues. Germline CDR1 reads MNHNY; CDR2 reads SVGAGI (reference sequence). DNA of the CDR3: TGTGCCAGCAGGGAGGACAGTAACTATGGCTACACCTTC. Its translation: CASREDSNYGYTF.

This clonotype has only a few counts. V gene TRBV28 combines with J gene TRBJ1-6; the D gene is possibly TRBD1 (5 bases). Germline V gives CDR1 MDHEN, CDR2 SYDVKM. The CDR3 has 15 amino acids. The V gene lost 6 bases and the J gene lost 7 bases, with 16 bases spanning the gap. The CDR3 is CASRYTGTTNSPLHF. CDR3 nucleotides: TGTGCCAGCAGATATACCGGGACCACAAATTCACCCCTCCACTTT.